This note documents a single T cell receptor beta chain sequence. The target of this receptor is not known. No quality values exist for individual bases; no much larger clone is one base distant. The CDR3, cysteine through phenylalanine, is 13 amino acids long. Only CDR3 DNA remains: 39 bases, in frame from the first base. The junction shows trimming of 0 bases on V and 3 bases on J, plus 8 bases between the germline ends. CDR1 SQVTM and CDR2 ANQGSEA were looked up in the germline V gene. This specimen comes from a study of T cell clonotyping in hematopoietic cell transplantation (dated by TCRdb to 2020 to 2023). Context from the whole study: Recipient samples taken before transplant were obtained following cytoreduction. Patient recruitment ran from late 2015 to January 2017, and follow-up continued until September 2020 or death. A total of some 130 blood samples were gathered in the study from over 30 consecutive transplant recipients along with their related donors. Points the paper makes about the study in general: Just a small fraction of recipient repertoires overlapped with donor repertoires, and more than 95% appeared de novo at the given depth. Sample size was limited, and cells were not sorted, so CD4 and CD8 repertoire contributions could not be separated. Inverse Simpson Index values from donors and from recipients before transplant predicted broader TCR repertoire diversity after transplant. After transplant, TCR diversity in recipients dropped, and pathologically expanded clonotypes climbed progressively between day 30 and day 180.

The time point tag for this specimen amounts to: recipient sample about 28 days before transplant, after cytoreduction. Blood from recipients was drawn about 28 days before transplant and again at days 30, 100 and 180 after transplant. Nuclei Lysis Solution was used to extract genomic DNA from fresh or cryopreserved unfractionated peripheral blood mononuclear cells. With the immunoSEQ assay, which is a bias-controlled multiplex PCR relying on V- and J-specific primers, TCR beta CDR3 regions were amplified from genomic DNA. A second PCR step added a proprietary barcode and Illumina adapter sequences to the CDR3 amplicons. CDR3 libraries were sequenced on an Illumina MiSeq instrument. In the original analysis: Export and quality control were performed with immunoSEQ Analyzer 3.0, and downstream analyses were performed with R Bioconductor and Immunarch. Only productive rearrangements within the normalized downsampled data set were used in the calculation of repertoire metrics. In the normalized cohort, clonotypes with more than 5 templates were defined as pathologically expanded. Repertoire diversity was measured with the Inverse Simpson Index. To capture all clonotypes, CMV-specificity analyses were performed on the non-normalized data set. TCRdb took over this immuneACCESS table, retaining in-frame rearrangements with V and J assigned. Such tables are incomplete; in checked studies, under half of the missing clones stem from an unresolved V gene, and the remainder is unexplained. From that table come the V and J calls and clone size; the DNA was used to work out D and trimming. The sample profile shows about 19,000 clones; 70% to 80% of them were found once. The ten largest account for 17% of the sample.

This chain is built from TRBV29-1 and TRBJ1-1, with the D segment identity uncertain. This TCR came from a man aged 55 to 70 with acute myeloid leukemia. Some clones in this sample may be carry-over from other donors' samples. This specimen consisted of peripheral blood mononuclear cells, obtained before stem cell transplant. The CDR3 reads CSVEDFWDTEAFF. The DNA sequence is TGCAGCGTTGAAGATTTTTGGGACACTGAAGCTTTCTTT. Outside the CDR3, residues come from the reference TRBV29-1 and TRBJ1-1 proteins, so the full variable domain is: SAVISQKPSRDICQRGTSLTIQCQVDSQVTMMFWYRQQPGQSLTLIATANQGSEATYESGFVIDKFPISRPNLTFSTLTVSNMSPEDSSIYLCSVEDFWDTEAFFGQGTRLTVV.